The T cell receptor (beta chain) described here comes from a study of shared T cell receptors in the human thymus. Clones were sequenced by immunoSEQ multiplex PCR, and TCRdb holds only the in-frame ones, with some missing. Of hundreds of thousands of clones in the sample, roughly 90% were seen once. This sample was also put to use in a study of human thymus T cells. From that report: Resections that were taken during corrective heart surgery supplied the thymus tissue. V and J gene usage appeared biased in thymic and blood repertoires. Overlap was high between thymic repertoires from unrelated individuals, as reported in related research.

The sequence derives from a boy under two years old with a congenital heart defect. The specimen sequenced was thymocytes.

The CDR3 is CASSWGQGWLNEQFF. CDR3 DNA: TGCGCCAGCAGCTGGGGACAGGGTTGGTTGAATGAGCAGTTCTTC. V usage is TRBV5-1 and J usage is TRBJ2-1, with 9 bases fitting TRBD1. Losses at the gene ends were 3 bases for V and 7 bases for J; bases not matched to a gene: 8. The CDR3 covers 15 residues. Per the germline V gene, CDR1 is SGHRS and CDR2 is YFSETQ.